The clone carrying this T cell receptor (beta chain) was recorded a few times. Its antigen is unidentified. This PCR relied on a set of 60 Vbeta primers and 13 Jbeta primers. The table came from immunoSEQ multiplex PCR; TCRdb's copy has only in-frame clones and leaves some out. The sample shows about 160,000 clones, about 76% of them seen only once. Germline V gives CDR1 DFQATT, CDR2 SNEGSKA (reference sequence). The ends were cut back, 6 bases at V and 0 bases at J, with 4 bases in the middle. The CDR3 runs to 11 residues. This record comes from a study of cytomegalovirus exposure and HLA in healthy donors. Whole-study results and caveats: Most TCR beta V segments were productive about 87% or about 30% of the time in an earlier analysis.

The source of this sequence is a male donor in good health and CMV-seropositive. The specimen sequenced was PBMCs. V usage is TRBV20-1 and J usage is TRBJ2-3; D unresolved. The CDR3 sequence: CSALSTDTQYF. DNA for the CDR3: TGCAGTGCCCTCAGCACAGATACGCAGTATTTT.